Listed here are 13 T cell receptor beta chains from one sample, sequenced in a study of regulatory T cells in long-lasting Graves disease. The authors built TCR beta libraries using iRepertoire HTBI primers and Arm-PCR of CDR3 regions. TCRdb analysed the multiplex PCR reads with MiXCR anew, one entry per CDR3 protein. The sample has 350,000 to 450,000 distinct CDR3 sequences, around a fifth seen once. Time point denoted: persistent/refractory GD, antithyroid drugs over 5 years with positive TRAb. Generation of the TCR library employed RNA extracted from PBMCs. Source: peripheral blood mononuclear cells (PBMCs), taken when the disease was refractory, from a patient treated with antithyroid drugs. These receptors were obtained from a female donor with Graves disease.

This clonotype was picked up many times. V is TRBV6-1 and J is TRBJ2-7, with D tentatively TRBD1 or TRBD2 (9 bases each). CDR1 and CDR2 (germline): MNHNS, SASEGT. This CDR3 is built from 20 residues. Trimming stripped 1 base from V and 4 bases from J, with 29 bases between. For the CDR3, the DNA is TGTGCCAGCAGTGAAGTTGACAGGGGGATTGCGGGAGGGCCGGGATACGAGCAGTACTTC. Translation: CASSEVDRGIAGGPGYEQYF.

This clonotype was picked up a small number of times. V and J are TRBV7-2 and TRBJ2-7, with no clear D. This CDR3 is 14 amino acids long. Looked up from germline, CDR1 is SGHTA and CDR2 is FQGNSA. Trimming cost V 6 bases and J 6 bases, with 18 bases left between them. DNA of the CDR3: TGTGCCAGCAGGTCTTCGGCCTATATCGTCGAGCAGTACTTC. The encoded protein is CASRSSAYIVEQYF.

V is TRBV12-3 or TRBV12-4 and J is TRBJ2-3; D is undetermined. The V end lost 7 bases, the J end lost 2 bases, and 13 bases lay between the germline ends. CDR3 length: 14 amino acids. In nucleotides, the CDR3 is TGTGCCAGCACGCCGTTGGGATTCACAGATACGCAGTATTTT. It codes for CASTPLGFTDTQYF.

In this sample, this clonotype turned up a few times. This chain joins TRBV19 and TRBJ1-1; 8 bases map to TRBD1. Per germline, CDR1 LNHDA and CDR2 SQIVND (reference sequence). V was pared by 6 bases and J by 4 bases, with 4 bases of the junction left unmatched. The CDR3 has 13 amino acids. This CDR3 reads CASRTGGVTEAFF. The CDR3, as DNA: TGTGCCAGTAGAACAGGGGGAGTCACTGAAGCTTTCTTT.

This clonotype was seen many times. The V and J genes are TRBV20-1 and TRBJ2-7; TRBD2 aligns across 10 bases. The trim removed 4 bases at V and 2 bases at J, leaving 8 bases unmatched. Germline values: CDR1 DFQATT, CDR2 SNEGSKA (reference sequence). This CDR3 comprises 15 residues. The CDR3 sequence is CSATRGAGGAYEQYF. In nucleotides, the CDR3 is TGCAGTGCTACCCGGGGAGCGGGAGGGGCCTACGAGCAGTACTTC.

This chain uses TRBV3-1 with TRBJ2-3, with a tentative D call TRBD1 (6 bases). Trimming removed 6 bases at V and 3 bases at J, with 22 bases between. Germline-derived CDR1 and CDR2 are LGHDT and YNNKEL (reference sequence). The CDR3 is 17 residues long. Here the CDR3 reads CASRDSRRAQGTDTQYF. The CDR3 nucleotides read TGTGCCAGCAGGGACTCGCGGCGAGCTCAGGGGACAGATACGCAGTATTTT.

The chain links TRBV10-1 to TRBJ2-2; 11 bases line up with TRBD2. This CDR3 region has 16 residues. J was trimmed by 4 bases and V by 3 bases; bases with no gene match: 4. Germline CDR1 reads WNHNN; CDR2 reads SYGVQD (reference sequence). The CDR3 DNA sequence: TGCGCCAGCAGTGAACTAGCGGGGGATACCACCGGGGAGCTGTTTTTT. Encoded protein: CASSELAGDTTGELFF.

The table lists this clonotype with a few counts. V and J are TRBV20-1 and TRBJ2-7; TRBD1 is a possible D gene (6 bases). The CDR3 contains 14 residues. CDR1 is DFQATT and CDR2 is SNEGSKA in the germline V gene (reference sequence). Trimming left V 4 bases short and J 4 bases short, with 17 bases between. CDR3 residues: CSATPGTRQYEQYF. The CDR3 DNA reads TGCAGTGCTACGCCCGGGACACGACAATACGAGCAGTACTTC.

This clonotype was seen a handful of times. CDR3 sequence: CASSQALRVWGSGAFF. The CDR3 DNA sequence: TGTGCCAGCAGCCAAGCACTCCGGGTTTGGGGGTCGGGAGCTTTCTTT. The genes are TRBV3-1 and TRBJ1-1, with a tentative D call TRBD1 (5 bases). V lost 1 base and J lost 10, with 22 bases in between. The CDR3 consists of 16 residues. CDR1 is LGHDT, CDR2 YNNKEL, per germline (reference sequence).

For the CDR3, the DNA is TGTGCCAGCAGCTCCGGGGGGACTAGCACAGATACGCAGTATTTT. Protein product: CASSSGGTSTDTQYF. The chain recombines TRBV11-2 with TRBJ2-3; 7 positions agree with TRBD2. Germline V gene sequence: CDR1 SGHAT, CDR2 FQNNGV. The CDR3 sequence is 15 residues long. J was trimmed by 0 bases and V by 4 bases; bases with no gene match: 4.

The table lists this clonotype with many counts. The V and J genes are TRBV28 and TRBJ2-5, with unresolved D. CDR3 size: 12 residues. V lost 3 bases and J 4 bases, leaving 6 bases between the germline ends. Germline V lookup: CDR1 MDHEN, CDR2 SYDVKM. The CDR3 loop is CASSFRPETQYF. CDR3 in DNA: TGTGCCAGCAGTTTCCGACCAGAGACCCAGTACTTC.

This clonotype came up many times. The chain has TRBV10-1 and TRBJ1-2, with D unresolved. The CDR3 consists of 13 residues. Per the germline V gene, CDR1 is WNHNN and CDR2 is SYGVQD (reference sequence). Between the trimmed V and J ends, which lost 0 bases and 7 bases, there was a span of 9 bases. Here the CDR3 DNA reads TGCGCCAGCAGTGAGTCTCGGGGAATTGGCTACACCTTC. The encoded protein is CASSESRGIGYTF.

This clonotype was picked up a small number of times. The chain uses TRBV7-9 and TRBJ1-2, with D unclear. V lost 10 bases and J 4 bases, leaving 7 bases between the germline ends. CDR3 length equals 10 residues. Per the germline V gene, CDR1 is SEHNR and CDR2 is FQNEAQ (reference sequence). DNA for the CDR3: TGTGCCACGCGGGGCTATGGCTACACCTTC. This codes for CATRGYGYTF.